This TCR beta chain came from a study of CD8 T cells in Susac syndrome. Reverse transcription used roughly 0.5 to 1 ug RNA and random hexamers. MiXCR was run by TCRdb on the immunoSEQ multiplex PCR reads, yielding one entry per CDR3 protein. The sample shows about 240,000 distinct CDR3 sequences, around 96% of them seen only once. Germline values: CDR1 SGDLS, CDR2 YYNGEE. CDR3 length equals 14 residues. Trimming removed 4 bases from V and 4 bases from J, with 14 bases in between. This chain connects TRBV9 to TRBJ1-2, with D unclear. The sequenced sample was CD4+ T cells from PBMCs. The origin of this receptor is a human donor with Susac syndrome. The CDR3 reads CASSISRAGYGYTF. CDR3 nucleotide sequence: TGTGCCAGCAGCATCTCCCGGGCTGGCTATGGCTACACCTTC.